The following is a T cell receptor beta chain sequence with its context. Relying on iRepertoire HTBI primers and Arm-PCR of CDR3 regions, the team built TCR beta libraries. TCRdb used MiXCR to reprocess the multiplex PCR reads, holding one entry per CDR3 protein. This sample has hundreds of thousands of distinct CDR3 sequences; approximately 15% occur once, and the top ten carry approximately 20%. This record belongs to a study of regulatory T cells in long-lasting Graves disease. Time point noted: newly diagnosed GD, antithyroid drugs for less than 3 months. Isolated PBMC RNA provided the starting material for the TCR library. CDR3 length: 11 residues. CDR1 and CDR2 (germline): SGHAT, FQDESV (reference sequence). The germline V and J ends were trimmed by 6 bases and 5 bases, with 7 bases remaining between them. These data are also associated with another study on T cells in Graves' hyperthyroidism and ophthalmopathy. That study adds: During a first-round RT-PCR of the TCR CDR3, the HTBI primer set was used. Ophthalmopathy and stable hyperthyroidism were told apart by a 13 V-J model.

The rearrangement links TRBV11-1 to TRBJ2-5, with D unresolved. Here the sequenced sample was peripheral blood mononuclear cells (PBMCs), taken at new diagnosis, from a patient treated with antithyroid drugs. The source is a woman in her thirties with Graves disease. The CDR3 nucleotides read TGTGCCAGCAGTCATTTGGAGACCCAGTACTTC. Amino acid sequence: CASSHLETQYF.